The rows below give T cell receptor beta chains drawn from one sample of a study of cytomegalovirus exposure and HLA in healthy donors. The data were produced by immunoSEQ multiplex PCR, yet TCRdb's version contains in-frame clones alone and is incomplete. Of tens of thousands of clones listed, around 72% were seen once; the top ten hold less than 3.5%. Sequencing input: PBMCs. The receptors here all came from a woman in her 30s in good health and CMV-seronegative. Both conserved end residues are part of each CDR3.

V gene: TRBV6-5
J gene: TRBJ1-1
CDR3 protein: CASRGGTEAFF

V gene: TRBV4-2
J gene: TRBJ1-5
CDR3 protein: CASSQGFGPTGNNQPQHF

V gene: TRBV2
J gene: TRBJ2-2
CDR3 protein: CASSELGGDTGELFF

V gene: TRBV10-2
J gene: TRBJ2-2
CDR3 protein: CASSDPYLTGELFF

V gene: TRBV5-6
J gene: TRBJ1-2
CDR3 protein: CASRRTGAGGYTF

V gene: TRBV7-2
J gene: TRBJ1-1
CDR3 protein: CASSPRQALRAFF

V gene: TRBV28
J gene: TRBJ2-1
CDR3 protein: CASSPLTGGVEQFF

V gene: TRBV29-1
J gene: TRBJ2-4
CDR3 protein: CSDWTSGRAYTKNIQYF

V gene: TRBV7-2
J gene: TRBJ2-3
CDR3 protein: CASSLMGQSTDTQYF

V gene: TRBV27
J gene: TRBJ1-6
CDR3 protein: CASSSDYNSPLHF

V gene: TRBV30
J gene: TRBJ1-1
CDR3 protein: CAWITHTEAFF

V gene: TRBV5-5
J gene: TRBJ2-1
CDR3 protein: CASSLESGGYNEQFF

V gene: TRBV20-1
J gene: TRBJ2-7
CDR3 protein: CSVRGPYEQYF

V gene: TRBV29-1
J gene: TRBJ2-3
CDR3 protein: CSAAVGADTQYF

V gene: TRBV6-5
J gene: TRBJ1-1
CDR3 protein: CASRIGQGSTEAFF

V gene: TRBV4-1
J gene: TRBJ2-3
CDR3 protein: CASSRGTGGTDTQYF

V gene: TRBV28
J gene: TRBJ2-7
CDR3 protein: CASSLGTEIPYEQYF

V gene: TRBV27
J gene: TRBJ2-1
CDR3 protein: CASSTELGTSGRRRNEQFF

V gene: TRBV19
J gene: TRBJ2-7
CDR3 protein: CASTPDTGYEQYF

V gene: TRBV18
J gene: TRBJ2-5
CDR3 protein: CASSPLTPGETQYF

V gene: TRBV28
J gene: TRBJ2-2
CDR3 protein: CASTRQVENTGELFF

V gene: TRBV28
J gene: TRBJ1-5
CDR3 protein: CASSLGGGGNQPQHF

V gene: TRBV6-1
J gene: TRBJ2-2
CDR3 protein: CASSERETGELFF

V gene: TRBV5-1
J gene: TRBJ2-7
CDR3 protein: CASSGDSFYEQYF

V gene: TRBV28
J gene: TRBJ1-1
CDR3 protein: CASSLGFGDRGLEAFF

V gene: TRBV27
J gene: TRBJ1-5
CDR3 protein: CASSLGPDQPQHF

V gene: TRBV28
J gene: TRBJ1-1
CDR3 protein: CASRAGVGTEAFF

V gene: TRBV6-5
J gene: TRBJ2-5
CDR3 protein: CASSSVHGGQYF

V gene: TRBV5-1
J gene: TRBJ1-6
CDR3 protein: CASSDLGQMGSPLHF

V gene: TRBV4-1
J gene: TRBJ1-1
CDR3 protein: CASSQERRTEAFF

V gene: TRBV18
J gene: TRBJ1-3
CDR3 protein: CASSPQSGSSGNTIYF

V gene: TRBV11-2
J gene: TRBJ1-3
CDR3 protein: CASSPDRAGNTIYF

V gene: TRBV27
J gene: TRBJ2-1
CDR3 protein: CASSSVLGNEQFF

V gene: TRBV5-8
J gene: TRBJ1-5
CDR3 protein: CASSYRDQPQHF

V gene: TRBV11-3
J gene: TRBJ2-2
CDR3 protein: CASSLVVGAGTGELFF

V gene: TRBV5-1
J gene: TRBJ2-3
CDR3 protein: CASSLVGGGTDTQYF

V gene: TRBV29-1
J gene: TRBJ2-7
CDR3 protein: CSVRTSETYEQYF

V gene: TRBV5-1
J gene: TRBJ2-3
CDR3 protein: CASSLAGHTDTQYF

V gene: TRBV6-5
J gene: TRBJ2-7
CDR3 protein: CASSYRTSGGYEQYF

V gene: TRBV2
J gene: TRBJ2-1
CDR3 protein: CASREGLDLQFF

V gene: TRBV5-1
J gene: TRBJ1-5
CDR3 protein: CASSFAGQLNQPQHF

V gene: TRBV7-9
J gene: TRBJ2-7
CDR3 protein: CASSPRTRQYF

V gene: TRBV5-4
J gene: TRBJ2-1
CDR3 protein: CASSSLGQGYNEQFF

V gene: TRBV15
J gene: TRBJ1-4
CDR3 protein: CATSGRQATNEKLFF

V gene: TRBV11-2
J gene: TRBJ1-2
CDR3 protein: CASSTGGGYTF

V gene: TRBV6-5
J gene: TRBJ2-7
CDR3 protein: CASSYAGLTYEQYF

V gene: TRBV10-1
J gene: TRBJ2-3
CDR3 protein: CASSESGSGRFYF

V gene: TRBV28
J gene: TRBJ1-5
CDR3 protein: CASSLSPGQGANQPQHF

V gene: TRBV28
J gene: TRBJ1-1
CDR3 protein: CASSFNFRTEAFF

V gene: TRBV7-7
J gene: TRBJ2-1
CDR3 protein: CASSSVPGNEQFF

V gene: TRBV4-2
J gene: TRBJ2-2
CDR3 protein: CASSQGIGGTGELFF

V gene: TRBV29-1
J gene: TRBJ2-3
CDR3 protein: CSVAGGASGGPDTQYF

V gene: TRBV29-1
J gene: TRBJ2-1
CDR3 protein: CSALTGRSYNEQFF

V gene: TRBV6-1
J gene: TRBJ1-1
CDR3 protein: CASSSQENTEAFF

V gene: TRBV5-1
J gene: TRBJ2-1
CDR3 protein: CASSLNPLQGAGEQFF

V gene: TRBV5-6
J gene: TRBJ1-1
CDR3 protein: CASSRPRGGSRVEAFF

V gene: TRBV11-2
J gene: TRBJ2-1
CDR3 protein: CASSFLQGSYNEQFF

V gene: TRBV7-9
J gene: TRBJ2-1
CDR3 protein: CASSTLGQDYNEQFF

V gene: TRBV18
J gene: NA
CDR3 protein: CASSPARQGTYEQYF